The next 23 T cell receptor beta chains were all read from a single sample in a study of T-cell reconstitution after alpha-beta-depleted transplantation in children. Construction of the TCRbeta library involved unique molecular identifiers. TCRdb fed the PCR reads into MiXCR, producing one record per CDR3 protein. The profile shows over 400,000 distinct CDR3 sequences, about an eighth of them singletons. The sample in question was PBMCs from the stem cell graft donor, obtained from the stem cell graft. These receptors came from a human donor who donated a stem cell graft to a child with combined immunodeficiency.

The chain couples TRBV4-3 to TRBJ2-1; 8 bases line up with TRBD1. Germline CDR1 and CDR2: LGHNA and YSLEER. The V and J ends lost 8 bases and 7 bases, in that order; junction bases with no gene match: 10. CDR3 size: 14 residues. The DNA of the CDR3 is TGCGCCAGCCGGGACGGGACAGGAGGTAATGAGCAGTTCTTC. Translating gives CASRDGTGGNEQFF.

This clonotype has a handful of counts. CDR3 sequence (DNA): TGCGCCAGCAGCTGGGCGACTAGCGGGAGAAACACAGATACGCAGTATTTT. This sequence encodes CASSWATSGRNTDTQYF. The chain has TRBV5-1 and TRBJ2-3; 12 nucleotides line up with TRBD2. Germline assignment: CDR1 SGHRS and CDR2 YFSETQ. The CDR3 is 17 amino acids. V was clipped by 3 bases and J by 2 bases; unmatched bases: 7.

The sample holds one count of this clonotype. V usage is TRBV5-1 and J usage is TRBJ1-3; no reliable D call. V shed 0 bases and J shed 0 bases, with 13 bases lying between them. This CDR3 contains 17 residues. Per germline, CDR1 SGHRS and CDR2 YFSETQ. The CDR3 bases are TGCGCCAGCAGCTTGGCACCTCAAGGTGACTCTGGAAACACCATATATTTT. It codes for CASSLAPQGDSGNTIYF.

The CDR3 protein is CASSVRGGTGANVLTF. The CDR3 DNA is TGTGCCAGCAGCGTTCGAGGGGGAACCGGGGCCAACGTCCTGACTTTC. The V call is TRBV9, the J call TRBJ2-6, with TRBD1 as a possible D gene (6 bases). Trimming cost V 2 bases and J 4 bases, with 13 bases left between them. Germline V CDR1 and CDR2: SGDLS, YYNGEE. The CDR3 has 16 amino acids.

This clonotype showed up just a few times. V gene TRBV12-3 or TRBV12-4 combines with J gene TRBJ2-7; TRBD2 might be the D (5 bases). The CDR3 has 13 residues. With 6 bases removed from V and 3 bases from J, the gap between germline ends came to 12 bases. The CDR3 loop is CASSHGILYEQYF. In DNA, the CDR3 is TGTGCCAGCAGCCACGGGATTCTCTACGAGCAGTACTTC.

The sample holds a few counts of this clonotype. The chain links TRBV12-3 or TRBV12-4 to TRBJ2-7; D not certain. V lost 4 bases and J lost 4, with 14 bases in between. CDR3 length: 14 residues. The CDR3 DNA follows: TGTGCCAGCAGTTCGGACGGCGTTGGGTACGAGCAGTACTTC. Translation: CASSSDGVGYEQYF.

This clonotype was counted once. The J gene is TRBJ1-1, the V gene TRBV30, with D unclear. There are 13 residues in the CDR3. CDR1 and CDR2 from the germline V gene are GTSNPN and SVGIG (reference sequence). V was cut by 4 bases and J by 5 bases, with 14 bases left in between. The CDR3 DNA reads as TGTGCCTGGAACTGGGGAGATCGGACTGAAGCTTTCTTT. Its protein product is CAWNWGDRTEAFF. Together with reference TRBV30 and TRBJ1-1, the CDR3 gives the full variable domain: SQTIHQWPATLVQPVGSPLSLECTVEGTSNPNLYWYRQAAGRGLQLLFYSVGIGQISSEVPQNLSASRPQDRQFILSSKKLLLSDSGFYLCAWNWGDRTEAFFGQGTRLTVV.

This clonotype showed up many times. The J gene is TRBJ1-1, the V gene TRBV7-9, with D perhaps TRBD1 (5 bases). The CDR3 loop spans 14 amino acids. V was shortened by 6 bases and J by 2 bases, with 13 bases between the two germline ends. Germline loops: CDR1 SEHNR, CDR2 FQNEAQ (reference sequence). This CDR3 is CASRRTGTNTEAFF. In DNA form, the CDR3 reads TGTGCCAGCAGACGTACAGGCACCAACACTGAAGCTTTCTTT.

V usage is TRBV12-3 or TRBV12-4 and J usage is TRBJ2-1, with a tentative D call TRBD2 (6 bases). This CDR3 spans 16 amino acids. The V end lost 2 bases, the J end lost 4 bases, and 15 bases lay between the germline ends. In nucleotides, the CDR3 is TGTGCCAGCAGTTTATTTTTGGGGGGTGCATACAATGAGCAGTTCTTC. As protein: CASSLFLGGAYNEQFF.

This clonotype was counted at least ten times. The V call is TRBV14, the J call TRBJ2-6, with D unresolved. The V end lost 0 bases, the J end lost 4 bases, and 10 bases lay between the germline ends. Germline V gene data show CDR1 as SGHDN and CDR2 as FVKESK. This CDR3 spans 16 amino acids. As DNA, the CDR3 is TGTGCCAGCAGCCAAGAATCAAGTCGGGGGGCCAACGTCCTGACTTTC. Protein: CASSQESSRGANVLTF.

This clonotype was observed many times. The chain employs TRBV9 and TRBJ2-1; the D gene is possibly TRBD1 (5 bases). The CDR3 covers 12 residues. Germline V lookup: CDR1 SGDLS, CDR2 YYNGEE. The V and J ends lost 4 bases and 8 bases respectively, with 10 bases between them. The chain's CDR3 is CASSRGLDEQFF. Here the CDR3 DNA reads TGTGCCAGCAGCAGGGGCCTCGATGAGCAGTTCTTC.

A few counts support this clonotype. The CDR3 sequence is CSVTDLLTYEQYF. Written as DNA, the CDR3 is TGCAGCGTTACCGACTTACTAACCTACGAGCAGTACTTC. V is TRBV29-1 and J is TRBJ2-7, with unresolved D. This CDR3 is built from 13 residues. Trimming removed 5 bases from V and 2 bases from J, with 13 bases in between. Per the germline V gene, CDR1 is SQVTM and CDR2 is ANQGSEA.

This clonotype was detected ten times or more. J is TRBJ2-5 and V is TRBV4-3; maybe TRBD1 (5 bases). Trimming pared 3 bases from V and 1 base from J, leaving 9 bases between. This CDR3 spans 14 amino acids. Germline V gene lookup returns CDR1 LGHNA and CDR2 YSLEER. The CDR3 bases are TGCGCCAGCAGCCAGAGACAGCTCCAAGAGACCCAGTACTTC. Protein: CASSQRQLQETQYF.

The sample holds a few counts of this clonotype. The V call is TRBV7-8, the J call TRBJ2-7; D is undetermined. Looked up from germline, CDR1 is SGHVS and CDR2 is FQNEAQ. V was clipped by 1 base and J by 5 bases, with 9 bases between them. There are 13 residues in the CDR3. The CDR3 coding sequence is TGTGCCAGCAGCTTAGGGATCAGCAACGAGCAGTACTTC. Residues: CASSLGISNEQYF.

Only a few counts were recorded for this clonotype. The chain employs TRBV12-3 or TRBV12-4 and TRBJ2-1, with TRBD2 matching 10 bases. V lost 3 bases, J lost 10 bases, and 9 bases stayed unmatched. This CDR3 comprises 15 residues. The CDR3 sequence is CASSLRLAGEGEQFF. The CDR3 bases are TGTGCCAGCAGTTTGAGGCTAGCGGGGGAGGGCGAGCAGTTCTTC.

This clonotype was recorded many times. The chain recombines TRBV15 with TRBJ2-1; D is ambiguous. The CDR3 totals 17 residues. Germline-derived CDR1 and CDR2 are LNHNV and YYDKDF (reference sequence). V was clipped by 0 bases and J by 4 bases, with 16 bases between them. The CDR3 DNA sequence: TGTGCCACCAGCAGAGAATTCTTCCTCGACCAGTACAATGAGCAGTTCTTC. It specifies CATSREFFLDQYNEQFF.

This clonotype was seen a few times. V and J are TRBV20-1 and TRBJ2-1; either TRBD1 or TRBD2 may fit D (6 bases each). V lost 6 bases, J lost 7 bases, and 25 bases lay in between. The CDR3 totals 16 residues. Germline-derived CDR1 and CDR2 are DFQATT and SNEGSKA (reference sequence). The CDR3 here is CSATYYRDWVGNEQFF. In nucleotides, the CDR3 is TGCAGTGCAACCTACTACAGGGACTGGGTTGGTAATGAGCAGTTCTTC.

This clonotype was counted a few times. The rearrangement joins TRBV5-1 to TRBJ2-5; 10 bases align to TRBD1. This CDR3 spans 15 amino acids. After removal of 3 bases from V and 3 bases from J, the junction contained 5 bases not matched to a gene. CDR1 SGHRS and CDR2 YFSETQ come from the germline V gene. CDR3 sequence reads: CASSWRTGGEETQYF. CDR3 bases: TGCGCCAGCAGCTGGAGGACAGGGGGTGAAGAGACCCAGTACTTC.

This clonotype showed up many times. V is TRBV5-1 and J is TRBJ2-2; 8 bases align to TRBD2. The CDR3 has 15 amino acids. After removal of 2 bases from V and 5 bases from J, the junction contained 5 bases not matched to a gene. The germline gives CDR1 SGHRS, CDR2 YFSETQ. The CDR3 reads CASSFSASGTGELFF. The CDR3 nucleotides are TGCGCCAGCAGCTTTTCCGCTAGCGGGACCGGGGAGCTGTTTTTT.

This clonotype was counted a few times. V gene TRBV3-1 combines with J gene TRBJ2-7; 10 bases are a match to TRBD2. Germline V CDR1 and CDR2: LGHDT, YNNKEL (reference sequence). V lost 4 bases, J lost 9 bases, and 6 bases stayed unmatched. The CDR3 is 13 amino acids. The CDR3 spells CASSPRTSGPQYF. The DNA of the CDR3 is TGTGCCAGCAGCCCTCGGACTAGCGGCCCGCAGTACTTC.

The CDR3 DNA is TGTGCCACCGATGTTTCAGGGGCTTTGTCCCACGAGCAGTACTTC. Translating gives CATDVSGALSHEQYF. The chain couples TRBV24-1 to TRBJ2-7, with D possibly TRBD1 on 6 matching bases. The length of the CDR3 is 15 residues. CDR1 KGHDR and CDR2 SFDVKD come from the germline V gene. The V end was cut by 9 bases, the J end by 5 bases, with 22 bases between.

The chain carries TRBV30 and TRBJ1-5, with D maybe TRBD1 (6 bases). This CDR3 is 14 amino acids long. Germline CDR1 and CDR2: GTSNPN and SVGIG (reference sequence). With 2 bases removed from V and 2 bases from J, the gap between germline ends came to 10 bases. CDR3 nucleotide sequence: TGTGCCTGGAGTCAGGACAGTGGCAATCAGCCCCAGCATTTT. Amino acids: CAWSQDSGNQPQHF.

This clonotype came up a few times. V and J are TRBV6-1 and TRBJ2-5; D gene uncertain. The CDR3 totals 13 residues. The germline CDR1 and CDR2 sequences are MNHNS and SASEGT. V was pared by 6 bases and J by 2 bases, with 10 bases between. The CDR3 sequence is CASSSVQQETQYF. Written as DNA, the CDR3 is TGTGCCAGCAGCAGCGTCCAACAAGAGACCCAGTACTTC.